Described below is a single TCR beta chain sequence and its context. V was trimmed by 6 bases and J by 7 bases, leaving 12 bases between them. There are 12 residues in the CDR3. The germline V gene encodes CDR1 SGHAT and CDR2 FQDESV (reference sequence). In the original analysis: Quantification of nucleated cells was approximated via reference gene primer amplification. Profiled with immunoSEQ multiplex PCR; TCRdb holds only in-frame clones, not every one. The DNA was the basis for D and trimming; V, J and clone size are from that table. The sample holds under 90,000 clones; around nine tenths are singletons and the top ten take around 3.6%. Seattle-derived patients entered the study during active infection and were followed longitudinally. This entry comes from a study of blood T cell repertoires in COVID-19. The overall study: T cells, B-cell-depleted T cells, or PBMCs provided the cDNA or gDNA that served as material.

The rearrangement links TRBV11-1 to TRBJ2-5; tentative D call: TRBD1 (6 bases). Source material: peripheral blood. The receptor comes from a woman aged 50 to 65 with COVID-19, enrolled during active disease. This chain's CDR3 is CASSEPRGTQYF. The CDR3 DNA reads as TGTGCCAGCAGTGAACCCAGGGGGACCCAGTACTTC.